Following are 26 T cell receptor beta chains from one sample sequenced in a study of shared clonotypes between healthy human individuals. Data came from immunoSEQ multiplex PCR; TCRdb stores just in-frame clones and leaves some out. The sample includes about 2.4 million clones, roughly nine tenths seen only once; the top ten take about 0.13%. Sample: naive CD4+ T cells sorted from blood. The sample's subset: CD45RA+ positively selected. The receptors were gathered from a man between 18 and 29 years old in good health.

The chain joins TRBV19 to TRBJ2-3; 13 bases fit TRBD2. CDR3 size: 17 residues. CDR1 and CDR2 from the germline V gene are LNHDA and SQIVND (reference sequence). With 2 bases clipped from V and 10 bases from J, the junction kept 12 bases outside the gene matches. The CDR3 region is CASSITSGGASSYAQYF. Here the CDR3 DNA reads TGTGCCAGTAGTATAACTAGCGGGGGGGCCTCGAGTTACGCGCAGTATTTT.

This sequence joins TRBV29-1 and TRBJ1-2; D remains ambiguous. CDR3 length equals 14 residues. Trimming shortened V by 1 base and J by 6 bases, and 15 bases separated the two germline ends. CDR1 and CDR2 (germline): SQVTM, ANQGSEA. Here the CDR3 DNA reads TGCAGCGTTGAAGTCCCTGGGTTCAAAGATGGCTACACCTTC. Protein sequence: CSVEVPGFKDGYTF.

This clone came up once. The V and J genes are TRBV10-3 and TRBJ2-5, with unresolved D. Germline loops: CDR1 ENHRY, CDR2 SYGVKD. Trimming took 0 bases from V and 5 from J, leaving 16 bases between them. This CDR3 region has 16 residues. In DNA form, the CDR3 reads TGTGCCATCAGTGAGTCTGGTAAGGGCGGAGTTGAGACCCAGTACTTC. Protein product: CAISESGKGGVETQYF.

This chain joins TRBV10-2 and TRBJ2-2; 12 positions agree with TRBD2. The CDR3 extends over 17 amino acids. CDR1 and CDR2 from the germline V gene are WSHSY and SAAADI. The V gene end was trimmed by 0 bases and the J gene end by 5 bases; junction bases not matched to a gene: 4. Here the CDR3 reads CASSESGGTSGTGELFF. The CDR3 nucleotides are TGCGCCAGCAGTGAGTCGGGGGGGACTAGCGGGACCGGGGAGCTGTTTTTT.

This sequence joins TRBV5-6 and TRBJ2-3, with 15 bases identical to TRBD2. From germline, CDR1 is SGHDT and CDR2 YYEEEE. The V and J ends lost 2 bases and 0 bases, in that order; junction bases with no gene match: 7. CDR3 length: 19 residues. CDR3 nucleotides: TGTGCCAGCAGCTTCCCGGGACTAGCGGGGGGATCTAGCACAGATACGCAGTATTTT. As protein: CASSFPGLAGGSSTDTQYF.

V and J are TRBV5-1 and TRBJ1-1, with D unresolved. V shed 0 bases and J shed 6 bases, with 15 bases lying between them. Germline CDR1 is SGHRS and CDR2 is YFSETQ. The CDR3 has 15 amino acids. CDR3 loop: CASSLAPTSSAEAFF. CDR3 nucleotide sequence: TGCGCCAGCAGCTTGGCCCCAACCAGTAGCGCTGAAGCTTTCTTT.

This clone was counted once. This chain connects TRBV20-1 to TRBJ2-5; D remains ambiguous. The germline V gene encodes CDR1 DFQATT and CDR2 SNEGSKA (reference sequence). Trimming removed 5 bases at V and 4 bases at J, with 8 bases between. The CDR3 is made up of 11 amino acids. In DNA, the CDR3 is TGCAGTGCTCCCTGGGTAGAGACCCAGTACTTC. Translating it yields CSAPWVETQYF.

This clone was seen more than once but under ten times. The chain has TRBV11-2 and TRBJ1-5; tentatively, D is TRBD1 (6 bases). The CDR3 length is 12 residues. Per the germline V gene, CDR1 is SGHAT and CDR2 is FQNNGV. V was clipped by 5 bases and J by 5 bases, with 7 bases between them. Here the CDR3 reads CASSEGDQPQHF. Here the CDR3 DNA reads TGTGCCAGCAGCGAGGGGGATCAGCCCCAGCATTTT. Using reference TRBV11-2 and TRBJ1-5 for the parts outside the CDR3, the full variable domain is EAGVAQSPRYKIIEKRQSVAFWCNPISGHATLYWYQQILGQGPKLLIQFQNNGVVDDSQLPKDRFSAERLKGVDSTLKIQPAKLEDSAVYLCASSEGDQPQHFGDGTRLSIL.

The chain recombines TRBV7-6 with TRBJ1-1, with D possibly being TRBD1 (6 bases). V was cut by 2 bases and J by 1 base, with 14 bases left in between. CDR1 is SGHVS and CDR2 is FNYEAQ in the germline V gene. The CDR3 sequence is 16 residues long. CDR3 loop: CASSLSWDKTNTEAFF. Written as DNA, the CDR3 is TGTGCCAGCAGCTTATCTTGGGACAAAACGAACACTGAAGCTTTCTTT.

The V gene is TRBV5-1, the J gene TRBJ2-1, with TRBD1 identical over 8 bases. CDR3 length: 14 residues. Germline CDR1 and CDR2: SGHRS and YFSETQ. The ends lost 4 bases at V and 2 bases at J; junction bases unmatched: 2. The CDR3 DNA is TGCGCCAGCAGCAAGACAGGGGCCTACAATGAGCAGTTCTTC. Translated, it gives CASSKTGAYNEQFF.

This chain joins TRBV6-7 and TRBJ1-1; 8 bases match TRBD1. TRBV6-7 is reported as an ORF; its role is uncertain. The V segment lost 6 bases and the J segment 4 bases; nucleotides outside the gene matches: 1. CDR3 length: 12 residues. The CDR3 DNA follows: TGTGCCAGCAGGGACAGGGTCACTGAAGCTTTCTTT. As protein: CASRDRVTEAFF.

The chain uses TRBV30 and TRBJ1-1, with TRBD1 identical over 8 bases. Trimming cost V 2 bases and J 0 bases; bases outside gene matches: 11. Looked up from germline, CDR1 is GTSNPN and CDR2 is SVGIG (reference sequence). The CDR3 spans 17 residues. The CDR3 DNA sequence: TGTGCCTGGAGTCCTCCGGGACAGGCGTTCATGAACACTGAAGCTTTCTTT. Its protein is CAWSPPGQAFMNTEAFF.

The chain links TRBV6-1 to TRBJ2-7; 7 nucleotides align to TRBD1. V was clipped by 0 bases and J by 3 bases; unmatched bases: 2. This CDR3 has 14 amino acids. Germline CDR1 is MNHNS and CDR2 is SASEGT. CDR3 sequence reads: CASSEAAGGYEQYF. The DNA for the CDR3 is TGTGCCAGCAGTGAAGCGGCAGGGGGCTACGAGCAGTACTTC.

The chain combines TRBV11-2 with TRBJ2-3; maybe TRBD1 (6 bases). With 3 bases removed from V and 1 base from J, the gap between germline ends came to 11 bases. There are 15 residues in the CDR3. Germline CDR1 SGHAT, CDR2 FQNNGV. CDR3 bases: TGTGCCAGCAGCTTTGCAGGGGTGGGCACAGATACGCAGTATTTT. This codes for CASSFAGVGTDTQYF.

V usage is TRBV19 and J usage is TRBJ2-1, with unresolved D. The CDR3 has 14 amino acids. Germline V gives CDR1 LNHDA, CDR2 SQIVND (reference sequence). Trimming pared 6 bases from V and 3 bases from J, leaving 12 bases between. DNA of the CDR3: TGTGCCAGTAGCGACCCATGGATCTACAATGAGCAGTTCTTC. Protein: CASSDPWIYNEQFF.

V usage is TRBV7-9 and J usage is TRBJ2-7; the match to TRBD1 covers 11 bases. Per the germline V gene, CDR1 is SEHNR and CDR2 is FQNEAQ (reference sequence). The V and J ends lost 1 base and 2 bases, in that order; junction bases with no gene match: 4. This CDR3 region has 16 residues. This chain's CDR3 is CASSLGGTGGPYEQYF. Here the CDR3 DNA reads TGTGCCAGCAGCTTAGGCGGGACAGGGGGTCCCTACGAGCAGTACTTC.

This clone appeared once. The chain employs TRBV4-1 and TRBJ2-7; 8 bases are shared with TRBD1. This CDR3 is built from 17 residues. After removal of 0 bases from V and 3 bases from J, the junction contained 10 bases not matched to a gene. Germline V CDR1 and CDR2: MGHRA, YSYEKL. For the CDR3, the DNA is TGCGCCAGCAGCCAAGACGGCACGACAGGGGTTGTCTACGAGCAGTACTTC. Its translation is CASSQDGTTGVVYEQYF.

This chain joins TRBV6-1 and TRBJ1-5; D unresolved. Per germline, CDR1 MNHNS and CDR2 SASEGT. V was pared by 4 bases and J by 1 base, with 11 bases between. The CDR3 consists of 15 residues. CDR3 region: CASSALSPSNQPQHF. As DNA, the CDR3 is TGTGCCAGCAGTGCGCTGAGCCCGAGCAATCAGCCCCAGCATTTT.

This chain links TRBV7-2 with TRBJ2-7; 8 bases align to TRBD1. In germline, CDR1 is SGHTA, CDR2 FQGNSA. V was clipped by 3 bases and J by 6 bases; unmatched bases: 13. CDR3 length equals 16 residues. The CDR3 is CASSLNQVDRALEQYF. CDR3 DNA: TGTGCCAGCAGCTTGAACCAGGTGGACAGGGCTCTCGAGCAGTACTTC.

The rearrangement links TRBV2 to TRBJ1-2; 8 bases fit TRBD1. The CDR3 extends over 16 amino acids. V shed 3 bases, J shed 3 bases, and the junction held 9 bases outside the gene matches. The germline CDR1 and CDR2 sequences are SNHLY and FYNNEI. The CDR3 spells CASSEQGQVWDYGYTF. The CDR3 DNA follows: TGTGCCAGCAGTGAGCAGGGACAGGTGTGGGACTATGGCTACACCTTC.

J is TRBJ2-4 and V is TRBV4-1, with 8 bases lining up with TRBD1. Trimming removed 0 bases from V and 0 bases from J; junction bases left unmatched: 4. From germline, CDR1 is MGHRA and CDR2 YSYEKL. This CDR3 comprises 17 residues. As DNA, the CDR3 is TGCGCCAGCAGCCAAGATCCGGACAGGGTAGCCAAAAACATTCAGTACTTC. Translation gives CASSQDPDRVAKNIQYF.

The chain recombines TRBV7-9 with TRBJ2-2; D remains ambiguous. Trimming cost V 6 bases and J 5 bases, with 13 bases left between them. Germline V gene data show CDR1 as SEHNR and CDR2 as FQNEAQ (reference sequence). The CDR3 has 14 amino acids. DNA for the CDR3: TGTGCCAGCAGTCCAATTAGGGCTACCGGGGAGCTGTTTTTT. Translation gives CASSPIRATGELFF.

This rearrangement joins TRBV18 to TRBJ2-2; unclear D gene. The CDR3 loop spans 14 amino acids. Trimming took 2 bases from V and 1 from J, leaving 5 bases between them. Germline values: CDR1 KGHSH, CDR2 LQKENI. The CDR3 region is CASSPIQNTGELFF. In nucleotides, the CDR3 is TGTGCCAGCTCACCAATACAGAACACCGGGGAGCTGTTTTTT.

The chain recombines TRBV10-1 with TRBJ2-1; D remains unclear. CDR3 length: 15 amino acids. CDR1 and CDR2 from the germline V gene are WNHNN and SYGVQD (reference sequence). Deletions cut 0 bases from V and 3 bases from J, with 9 bases between. The CDR3 nucleotides are TGCGCCAGCAGTGAGTCGATTGGAGTCTACAATGAGCAGTTCTTC. It specifies CASSESIGVYNEQFF.

V usage is TRBV11-2 and J usage is TRBJ1-5, with D possibly matching TRBD1 (5 bases). V was shortened by 5 bases and J by 1 base, with 24 bases between the two germline ends. This CDR3 has 19 amino acids. The V gene's germline CDR1 is SGHAT and CDR2 FQNNGV. Written as DNA, the CDR3 is TGTGCCAGCAGCGCCCCGGGACCCTCTAGGGTCATCAGCAATCAGCCCCAGCATTTT. Protein sequence: CASSAPGPSRVISNQPQHF.

This clone was recorded only once. The V and J genes are TRBV5-4 and TRBJ2-5; 9 bases match TRBD1. V lost 4 bases, J lost 2 bases, and 6 bases stayed unmatched. CDR1 and CDR2 from the germline V gene are SGHNT and YYREEE (reference sequence). The CDR3 totals 15 residues. The CDR3 DNA reads as TGTGCCAGCAGCGACCACAGGGGGCAACAAGAGACCCAGTACTTC. Translated, it gives CASSDHRGQQETQYF.